The 30 T cell receptor beta chains given below trace back to one sample, sequenced in a study of T cell repertoires in cytomegalovirus infection. No antigens are known for them. One entry per CDR3 protein results from TCRdb running MiXCR on the reads. Here the sample spans about 830,000 distinct CDR3 sequences, roughly 33% being singletons. Sequences were derived from cultured CD8+ T cells from PBMCs, sampled from culture after CMV antigen stimulation. These receptors all come from a human donor in good health (CMV status not recorded). Some clones in this sample may be carry-over from other donors' samples.

This chain links TRBV4-3 with TRBJ2-1; 7 nucleotides agree with TRBD1. This CDR3 contains 15 residues. Germline assignment: CDR1 LGHNA and CDR2 YSLEER. The trim removed 4 bases at V and 7 bases at J, leaving 10 bases unmatched. Written as DNA, the CDR3 is TGCGCCAGCAGCCCCATGGCACAGGGGTTGAATGAGCAGTTCTTC. It is translated as CASSPMAQGLNEQFF.

This chain joins TRBV20-1 and TRBJ2-2, with D perhaps TRBD2 (7 bases). This CDR3 is built from 16 residues. CDR1 DFQATT and CDR2 SNEGSKA come from the germline V gene (reference sequence). The V gene lost 5 bases and the J gene lost 4 bases, with 20 bases spanning the gap. The CDR3 loop is CSAPHGLGGGTGELFF. In DNA form, the CDR3 reads TGCAGTGCTCCACACGGGTTGGGAGGGGGCACCGGGGAGCTGTTTTTT.

The V gene is TRBV2, the J gene TRBJ2-7; 9 nucleotides align to TRBD1. J gave up 4 bases and V 1 base, and 5 bases lay outside the gene matches. Germline V gives CDR1 SNHLY, CDR2 FYNNEI. The CDR3 loop spans 15 amino acids. The chain's CDR3 is CASSEGTGAGYEQYV. The CDR3 DNA reads as TGTGCCAGCAGTGAAGGGACAGGGGCAGGGTACGAGCAGTACGTC.

The V gene is TRBV7-2, the J gene TRBJ2-5; 9 positions agree with TRBD1. Losses at the gene ends were 7 bases for V and 5 bases for J; bases not matched to a gene: 11. The germline CDR1 and CDR2 sequences are SGHTA and FQGNSA. The CDR3 has 15 amino acids. The chain's CDR3 is CASIKQGAIGETQYF. The CDR3, as DNA: TGTGCCAGCATCAAACAGGGGGCAATAGGGGAGACCCAGTACTTC.

In its sample, this clonotype was seen a few times. The chain recombines TRBV4-1 with TRBJ1-2; no clear D. There are 16 residues in the CDR3. The V gene's germline CDR1 is MGHRA and CDR2 YSYEKL. V gave up 3 bases and J gave up 2 bases, with 16 bases separating them. For the CDR3, the DNA is TGCGCCAGCAGCCAGATTCTGGGAGGGAGAAACTATGGCTACACCTTC. It is translated as CASSQILGGRNYGYTF.

This rearrangement joins TRBV2 to TRBJ1-6; D may be TRBD1 (6 bases). The CDR3 loop spans 18 amino acids. The germline V gene has CDR1 SNHLY and CDR2 FYNNEI. Trimming took 2 bases from V and 10 from J, leaving 24 bases between them. CDR3 loop: CASSEKAVLTGNYSPLHF. For the CDR3, the DNA is TGTGCCAGCAGTGAAAAAGCCGTGCTAACAGGGAACTACTCACCCCTCCACTTT.

This clonotype turned up a few times. The chain uses TRBV27 and TRBJ1-5; 7 nucleotides align to TRBD1. This CDR3 contains 15 residues. The germline CDR1 and CDR2 sequences are MNHEY and SMNVEV (reference sequence). V shed 6 bases and J 3 bases; nucleotides not matched to a gene: 8. The CDR3 sequence: CASSRWTGANQPQHF. DNA for the CDR3: TGTGCCAGCAGCCGATGGACAGGAGCCAATCAGCCCCAGCATTTT.

This chain connects TRBV19 to TRBJ1-1, with D possibly matching TRBD1 (6 bases). Germline CDR1 reads LNHDA; CDR2 reads SQIVND (reference sequence). The CDR3 consists of 13 residues. With 3 bases removed from V and 5 bases from J, the gap between germline ends came to 10 bases. In DNA form, the CDR3 reads TGTGCCAGTAGTATCTTCCAGGGGACTGAAGCTTTCTTT. Translating gives CASSIFQGTEAFF. Together with reference TRBV19 and TRBJ1-1, the CDR3 gives the full variable domain: DGGITQSPKYLFRKEGQNVTLSCEQNLNHDAMYWYRQDPGQGLRLIYYSQIVNDFQKGDIAEGYSVSREKKESFPLTVTSAQKNPTAFYLCASSIFQGTEAFFGQGTRLTVV.

The CDR3 here is CASSYSYRGAVNEQFF. Here the CDR3 DNA reads TGTGCCAGCAGTTACTCGTATCGGGGGGCCGTTAATGAGCAGTTCTTC. This rearrangement joins TRBV6-2 or TRBV6-3 to TRBJ2-1; TRBD2 might be the D (7 bases). The CDR3 runs to 16 residues. Germline V gives CDR1 MNHEY, CDR2 SVGEGT. V lost 0 bases to trimming and J lost 7 bases, with 16 bases between them.

This clonotype was found once. The V gene is TRBV6-4, the J gene TRBJ1-1; 9 nucleotides agree with TRBD1. The V gene end was trimmed by 1 base and the J gene end by 9 bases; junction bases not matched to a gene: 3. Per the germline V gene, CDR1 is MRHNA and CDR2 is SNTAGT. The CDR3 loop spans 13 amino acids. CDR3 nucleotide sequence: TGTGCCAGCAGTGACTGGGGGACAGGGAAAGCTTTCTTT. It specifies CASSDWGTGKAFF.

Turning to this clonotype: Relative to the germline gene, one junction end is altered; a read error may explain this. V gene TRBV12-3 or TRBV12-4 combines with J gene TRBJ1-1; D is undetermined. The CDR3 totals 12 residues. CDR3 coding DNA: TGTGCCAGCAGAGAGATGAACATTGAAGCTTTCTTT. It specifies CASREMNIEAFF.

The rearrangement links TRBV7-4 to TRBJ2-6; perhaps TRBD1 as D (6 bases). CDR1 and CDR2 from the germline V gene are SGHVT and SQSDAQ. This CDR3 is built from 16 residues. Trimming pared 1 base from V and 4 bases from J, leaving 11 bases between. This chain's CDR3 is CASSLVQGAGANVLTF. The DNA for the CDR3 is TGTGCCAGCAGCTTAGTACAGGGTGCCGGGGCCAACGTCCTGACTTTC.

Turning to this clonotype: At one of its ends the junction is not consistent with the germline gene, which may arise from a read error. V and J are TRBV6-8 and TRBJ1-6, with a tentative D call TRBD1 (5 bases). The germline CDR1 and CDR2 sequences are MNHGY and SAAAGT. The CDR3 contains 14 residues. CDR3 coding DNA: TGTGCCAACAGTCTGGACATGGCGGATTCACCCCTCCACTTT. Amino acid sequence: CANSLDMADSPLHF.

The chain combines TRBV28 with TRBJ1-1, with D possibly being TRBD1 (6 bases). V lost 7 bases and J 6 bases, leaving 18 bases between the germline ends. This CDR3 is built from 14 residues. Germline V CDR1 and CDR2: MDHEN, SYDVKM. CDR3 nucleotides: TGTGCCAGCACCTTAAGGGGGTTGGGCGCTGAAGCTTTCTTT. It yields the protein CASTLRGLGAEAFF.

There are a few counts of this clonotype. V usage is TRBV27 and J usage is TRBJ1-2, with 10 bases aligning to TRBD1. The CDR3 extends over 16 amino acids. Germline V CDR1 and CDR2: MNHEY, SMNVEV (reference sequence). Losses at the gene ends were 2 bases for V and 5 bases for J; bases not matched to a gene: 8. The CDR3 is CASSLGSGQGRYGYTF. In nucleotides, the CDR3 is TGTGCCAGCAGTTTAGGCTCGGGACAGGGGCGGTATGGCTACACCTTC.

This clonotype has just a few counts. The V and J genes are TRBV12-3 or TRBV12-4 and TRBJ2-7; either TRBD1 or TRBD2 may fit D (5 bases each). V was cut by 5 bases and J by 5 bases, with 10 bases left in between. The CDR3 totals 12 residues. The CDR3 sequence is CASSVGRHEQYV. The CDR3 bases are TGTGCCAGCAGTGTGGGACGACACGAGCAGTACGTC.

Turning to this clonotype: The junction does not match germline at one end; this may be a read error. V is TRBV6-8 and J is TRBJ2-1, with 9 bases aligning to TRBD1. The germline gives CDR1 MNHGY, CDR2 SAAAGT. This CDR3 is 18 amino acids long. The CDR3 DNA is TGTGCCAGCAGTTACTTCCCCCCCCGGGACAGGGATTACAATAAGCAGTTCTTC. This codes for CASSYFPPRDRDYNKQFF.

The chain employs TRBV7-9 and TRBJ2-7, with D perhaps TRBD1 or TRBD2 (6 bases each). CDR3 length: 15 residues. Germline values: CDR1 SEHNR, CDR2 FQNEAQ (reference sequence). V lost 1 base to trimming and J lost 5 bases, with 15 bases between them. CDR3 nucleotide sequence: TGTGCCAGCAGCTTAGTAGGTCAGGGGAGGAACGAGCAGTACTTC. This encodes CASSLVGQGRNEQYF.

About this clonotype itself: Relative to the germline gene, one junction end is altered; a read error may explain this. The CDR3 protein is CTIRVTSGGSSTDTQYF. The CDR3 region has the DNA TGTACCATCAGGGTTACTAGCGGGGGATCGAGCACAGATACGCAGTATTTT. V usage is TRBV10-3 and J usage is TRBJ2-3, with TRBD2 matching over 11 bases. Germline lookup yields CDR1 ENHRY and CDR2 SYGVKD. This CDR3 comprises 17 residues.

In its sample, this clonotype was seen a few times. The CDR3 DNA follows: TGCGCCAGCAGCCAAGGGGAGGGACTAGCGGGGATCACAGATACGCAGTATTTT. This encodes CASSQGEGLAGITDTQYF. This chain links TRBV4-1 with TRBJ2-3; the match to TRBD2 covers 13 bases. The V segment lost 1 base and the J segment 2 bases; nucleotides outside the gene matches: 6. The CDR3 covers 18 residues. In germline, CDR1 is MGHRA, CDR2 YSYEKL.

This clonotype was detected ten times or more. V gene TRBV7-2 combines with J gene TRBJ2-1; 8 bases match TRBD2. Germline-derived CDR1 and CDR2 are SGHTA and FQGNSA. V was clipped by 5 bases and J by 7 bases; unmatched bases: 10. The CDR3 length is 15 residues. The CDR3 DNA follows: TGTGCCAGCAGCGTACGGGGGGGCAGGCAGAATGAGCAGTTCTTC. This encodes CASSVRGGRQNEQFF. The whole variable domain, filled in from reference TRBV7-2 and TRBJ2-1, reads GAGVSQSPSNKVTEKGKDVELRCDPISGHTALYWYRQSLGQGLEFLIYFQGNSAPDKSGLPSDRFSAERTGGSVSTLTIQRTQQEDSAVYLCASSVRGGRQNEQFFGPGTRLTVL.

The V gene is TRBV2, the J gene TRBJ1-1; D is ambiguous. Trimming pared 11 bases from V and 0 bases from J, leaving 10 bases between. Germline V lookup: CDR1 SNHLY, CDR2 FYNNEI. CDR3 length: 12 residues. CDR3 loop: CAGIGLNTEAFF. CDR3 DNA: TGTGCCGGCATAGGTTTGAACACTGAAGCTTTCTTT.

This clonotype was counted between two and nine times. The chain joins TRBV4-1 to TRBJ1-4, with D tentatively TRBD1 (5 bases). There are 17 residues in the CDR3. V lost 0 bases and J lost 4, with 15 bases in between. Germline V gene lookup returns CDR1 MGHRA and CDR2 YSYEKL. The DNA of the CDR3 is TGCGCCAGCAGCCAAGATCTGAGGGGCGTTGTTAATGAAAAACTGTTTTTT. Its protein product is CASSQDLRGVVNEKLFF.

The sample holds many counts of this clonotype. The chain links TRBV5-6 to TRBJ1-1; D is undetermined. Germline V gene data show CDR1 as SGHDT and CDR2 as YYEEEE. The CDR3 spans 14 residues. Trimming removed 0 bases from V and 0 bases from J, with 6 bases in between. CDR3 nucleotide sequence: TGTGCCAGCAGCTTGGAAGCTGTGAACACTGAAGCTTTCTTT. It yields the protein CASSLEAVNTEAFF.

This clonotype was recorded a few times. The chain employs TRBV27 and TRBJ2-1; 8 bases are shared with TRBD1. CDR1 and CDR2 from the germline V gene are MNHEY and SMNVEV (reference sequence). J was trimmed by 4 bases and V by 6 bases; bases with no gene match: 17. CDR3 length: 18 residues. The chain's CDR3 is CASRNRVGQGERYNEQFF. In nucleotides, the CDR3 is TGTGCCAGCAGGAACAGAGTTGGACAGGGCGAACGGTACAATGAGCAGTTCTTC.

CDR3 coding DNA: TGTGCCAGCAGTCCAAGGGACAGCTTTAATGAAAAACTGTTTTTT. It is translated as CASSPRDSFNEKLFF. The V and J genes are TRBV6-1 and TRBJ1-4, with 7 bases matching TRBD1. The CDR3 is 15 amino acids. The V gene's germline CDR1 is MNHNS and CDR2 SASEGT. The J segment lost 4 bases and the V segment lost 5 bases, leaving 7 bases of the junction unmatched.

V is TRBV4-1 and J is TRBJ2-3; D not resolved. Per germline, CDR1 MGHRA and CDR2 YSYEKL. The CDR3 spans 13 residues. The V end was cut by 1 base, the J end by 6 bases, with 8 bases between. The CDR3 protein is CASSQVSGDTQYF. The CDR3 DNA reads as TGCGCCAGCAGCCAAGTATCCGGGGATACGCAGTATTTT.

This clonotype was seen a handful of times. The chain uses TRBV6-6 and TRBJ1-2; D gene unclear. This CDR3 is built from 13 residues. Trimming shortened V by 2 bases and J by 5 bases, and 9 bases separated the two germline ends. CDR1 and CDR2 from the germline V gene are MNHNY and SVGAGI (reference sequence). The CDR3 DNA reads TGTGCCAGCAGTTACGAGACGCCTTATGGCTACACCTTC. Its translation is CASSYETPYGYTF.

As to this clonotype: This may be a read error: a much more frequent sequence differs by one nucleotide. This rearrangement joins TRBV7-6 to TRBJ2-1, with TRBD1 as a possible D gene (5 bases). Germline lookup yields CDR1 SGHVS and CDR2 FNYEAQ. The CDR3 extends over 18 amino acids. V was shortened by 5 bases and J by 2 bases, with 22 bases between the two germline ends. CDR3 region: CASSPKDMVQMPYNEQFF. The DNA of the CDR3 is TGTGCCAGCAGCCCCAAGGACATGGTCCAAATGCCCTACAATGAGCAGTTCTTC.

This clonotype was seen a handful of times. The chain employs TRBV19 and TRBJ2-7; D is unclear. CDR3 length: 13 amino acids. Germline CDR1 is LNHDA and CDR2 is SQIVND (reference sequence). The V gene lost 6 bases and the J gene lost 5 bases, with 14 bases spanning the gap. The CDR3: CASRPSASDEQYV. The CDR3 coding sequence is TGTGCCAGTAGGCCTTCTGCGTCGGACGAGCAGTACGTC.